This T cell receptor beta chain was captured in a study of cytomegalovirus exposure and HLA in healthy donors. It was with 60 Vbeta and 13 Jbeta primers that the PCR ran. Original methodology: An analysis that came later counted tens of millions of unique TCR beta chains, approximately 9.9 million shared. Generated by immunoSEQ multiplex PCR, the TCRdb table keeps only in-frame clones and is missing some. V and J calls and clone size are copied from that table; D and trimming were computed from the DNA. The sample consists of over 50,000 clones, more than 70% of them appearing once. Regarding donors, all were healthy bone marrow donors. Points from the study as a whole: Segments of the TCR beta V type were, in most cases, productive about 87% or about 30% of the time in an earlier analysis.

Comments on this clone: Its cognate antigen is unknown.

The receptor was derived from a man aged 30 to 39 in good health and CMV-seropositive. Sequences were obtained from PBMCs.

In DNA, the CDR3 is TGTGCCAGCAGTCGCCCGAGGAACGAGCAGTACTTC. It specifies CASSRPRNEQYF. The chain combines TRBV6-6 with TRBJ2-7; D call uncertain. V lost 5 bases and J lost 5, with 10 bases in between. Looked up from germline, CDR1 is MNHNY and CDR2 is SVGAGI (reference sequence). CDR3 length: 12 amino acids.